A selection of T cell receptor beta chains follows, all from one sample in a study of cytomegalovirus exposure and HLA in healthy donors. Here immunoSEQ multiplex PCR was the method, and the copy in TCRdb shows in-frame clones only, minus some. Of fewer than 150,000 clones in the sample, over 75% were seen once. Sequencing was performed on PBMCs. The receptors were sampled from a man aged 50 or older in good health and CMV-seronegative. The CDR3 runs from the conserved cysteine through the conserved F or W. Each record gives: J gene, V gene, clone size, D gene, CDR3 length, CDR3 DNA, CDR3 protein. The D gene is left open where the match is weak. Size is stated for part of the rows, as once, few or many counts, or as a class when the clone is expanded.

J gene: TRBJ2-3
V gene: TRBV7-2
clone size: once
D gene: TRBD2
CDR3 length: 17
CDR3 DNA: TGTGCCAGCAGCACCGACCCACTAGCGGGAGGCCCAGATACGCAGTATTTT
CDR3 protein: CASSTDPLAGGPDTQYF

J gene: TRBJ2-3
V gene: TRBV9
clone size: .
D gene: .
CDR3 length: 14
CDR3 DNA: TGTGCCAGCAGCGTAGGAGGGATCTCAGATACGCAGTATTTT
CDR3 protein: CASSVGGISDTQYF

J gene: TRBJ1-5
V gene: TRBV28
clone size: .
D gene: .
CDR3 length: 13
CDR3 DNA: TGTGCCAGCAGTTTTCCAGGGAATCAGCCCCAGCATTTT
CDR3 protein: CASSFPGNQPQHF

J gene: TRBJ2-3
V gene: TRBV29-1
clone size: .
D gene: TRBD1
CDR3 length: 13
CDR3 DNA: TGCAGCGTCGAGACAGGGTTCGTCGATACGCAGTATTTT
CDR3 protein: CSVETGFVDTQYF

J gene: TRBJ1-4
V gene: TRBV5-1
clone size: .
D gene: .
CDR3 length: 15
CDR3 DNA: TGCGCCAGCAGCTTAACAGGATCCTCTGATGAAAAACTGTTTTTT
CDR3 protein: CASSLTGSSDEKLFF

J gene: TRBJ1-5
V gene: TRBV10-3
clone size: .
D gene: .
CDR3 length: 13
CDR3 DNA: TGTGCCATCAGTGAGTCTCGAGATCAGCCCCAGCATTTT
CDR3 protein: CAISESRDQPQHF

J gene: TRBJ2-7
V gene: TRBV9
clone size: .
D gene: .
CDR3 length: 15
CDR3 DNA: TGTGCCAGCAGCGTAGGCTGGACTTCGGAAGACGAGCAGTACTTC
CDR3 protein: CASSVGWTSEDEQYF

J gene: TRBJ1-4
V gene: TRBV10-3
clone size: .
D gene: .
CDR3 length: 13
CDR3 DNA: TGTGCCATCAGTGAACAGGTTAATGAAAAACTGTTTTTT
CDR3 protein: CAISEQVNEKLFF

J gene: TRBJ2-1
V gene: TRBV13
clone size: .
D gene: .
CDR3 length: 16
CDR3 DNA: TGTGCCAGCAGCCCGCCCGATCCGAGCTCCTACAATGAGCAGTTCTTC
CDR3 protein: CASSPPDPSSYNEQFF

J gene: TRBJ1-4
V gene: TRBV10-3
clone size: .
D gene: .
CDR3 length: 13
CDR3 DNA: TGTGCCATCAGTGCGAGGGAGGGGGAAAAACTGTTTTTT
CDR3 protein: CAISAREGEKLFF

J gene: TRBJ1-1
V gene: TRBV5-6
clone size: many
D gene: .
CDR3 length: 13
CDR3 DNA: TGTGCCAGCAGCAGCACTCGGACACCAGAAGCTTTCTTT
CDR3 protein: CASSSTRTPEAFF

J gene: TRBJ2-1
V gene: TRBV4-1
clone size: .
D gene: TRBD2
CDR3 length: 14
CDR3 DNA: TGCGCCAGCAGCTTTCAAGGACTAGCGGGAGTAAAGTTCTTC
CDR3 protein: CASSFQGLAGVKFF

J gene: TRBJ1-2
V gene: TRBV19
clone size: .
D gene: TRBD1
CDR3 length: 15
CDR3 DNA: TGTGCCAGTAGTAACCGGGACAGAGGGAACTATGGCTACACCTTC
CDR3 protein: CASSNRDRGNYGYTF